These 16 T cell receptor beta chains were sequenced from one sample in a study of cytomegalovirus exposure and HLA in healthy donors. The study ran its PCR with 60 Vbeta and 13 Jbeta primers. The repertoire was sequenced with immunoSEQ multiplex PCR; TCRdb's copy has only in-frame clones and lacks some. The data contain some 170,000 clones, 77% of them singletons. Sequencing was carried out using PBMCs. These receptors were collected from a woman aged 55-69 years in good health and CMV-seropositive.

V usage is TRBV29-1 and J usage is TRBJ2-7; TRBD2 matches 7 bases. V gave up 7 bases and J gave up 2 bases; unmatched junction bases: 11. The germline gives CDR1 SQVTM, CDR2 ANQGSEA. The CDR3 sequence is 14 residues long. CDR3 region: CSARTSAEPYEQYF. CDR3 in DNA: TGCAGCGCTAGAACTAGCGCAGAACCCTACGAGCAGTACTTC.

V is TRBV28 and J is TRBJ1-5; tentative D call: TRBD1 (5 bases). CDR1 and CDR2 from the germline V gene are MDHEN and SYDVKM. V was cut by 2 bases and J by 7 bases, with 12 bases left in between. The length of the CDR3 is 14 residues. CDR3 nucleotides: TGTGCCAGCAGTTTAGCAGGGTTGTGGCAGCCCCAGCATTTT. Amino acid sequence: CASSLAGLWQPQHF.

V and J are TRBV11-2 and TRBJ2-5, with 9 bases matching TRBD1. V shed 1 base and J 4 bases; nucleotides not matched to a gene: 4. This CDR3 is 15 amino acids long. Germline V gives CDR1 SGHAT, CDR2 FQNNGV. The CDR3 DNA sequence: TGTGCCAGCAGCTTAGTAGGACAGGGGCTAGAGACCCAGTACTTC. This gives the protein CASSLVGQGLETQYF.

V usage is TRBV30 and J usage is TRBJ1-4; D unclear. Germline V CDR1 and CDR2: GTSNPN, SVGIG (reference sequence). This CDR3 contains 13 residues. The V and J ends lost 2 bases and 4 bases respectively, with 8 bases between them. CDR3 protein: CAWSSGINEKLFF. In DNA form, the CDR3 reads TGTGCCTGGAGTTCAGGAATTAATGAAAAACTGTTTTTT.

The J gene is TRBJ2-2, the V gene TRBV5-1, with TRBD1 matching over 9 bases. The CDR3 covers 17 residues. V was clipped by 6 bases and J by 3 bases; unmatched bases: 12. CDR1 is SGHRS and CDR2 is YFSETQ in the germline V gene. The DNA for the CDR3 is TGCGCCAGCACCGACACACAGGGGGCTTATGACACCGGGGAGCTGTTTTTT. It codes for CASTDTQGAYDTGELFF.

This clone was recorded once. V usage is TRBV29-1 and J usage is TRBJ1-1; no reliable D call. The CDR3 has 14 amino acids. Germline V gene lookup returns CDR1 SQVTM and CDR2 ANQGSEA. The V and J ends lost 2 bases and 1 base respectively, with 11 bases between them. The CDR3 DNA is TGCAGCGTTGAACGCGTGGGAGGGAACACTGAAGCTTTCTTT. Its translation: CSVERVGGNTEAFF. Full variable domain (remainder filled in from reference TRBV29-1 and TRBJ1-1): SAVISQKPSRDICQRGTSLTIQCQVDSQVTMMFWYRQQPGQSLTLIATANQGSEATYESGFVIDKFPISRPNLTFSTLTVSNMSPEDSSIYLCSVERVGGNTEAFFGQGTRLTVV.

The rearrangement joins TRBV4-1 to TRBJ2-5; 9 nucleotides align to TRBD1. Germline V gives CDR1 MGHRA, CDR2 YSYEKL. V dropped 8 bases and J dropped 5; count of bases not matched to a gene: 12. CDR3 length: 15 residues. CDR3 in DNA: TGCGCCAGCCATCCAGTAGGACAGGGGATGGAGACCCAGTACTTC. Residues: CASHPVGQGMETQYF.

V and J are TRBV28 and TRBJ2-5; 8 nucleotides match TRBD2. The CDR3 length is 18 residues. Losses at the gene ends were 5 bases for V and 2 bases for J; bases not matched to a gene: 16. Germline V CDR1 and CDR2: MDHEN, SYDVKM. CDR3 sequence: CASSPQGGLAGKQETQYF. The CDR3 coding sequence is TGTGCCAGCAGTCCCCAAGGCGGGTTAGCGGGAAAACAAGAGACCCAGTACTTC.

The chain joins TRBV6-6 to TRBJ2-2; 7 positions agree with TRBD2. Losses at the gene ends were 8 bases for V and 4 bases for J; bases not matched to a gene: 10. CDR3 length: 15 residues. The germline gives CDR1 MNHNY, CDR2 SVGAGI (reference sequence). This CDR3 is CASSWEGRGTGELFF. The CDR3 DNA reads as TGTGCCAGCTCATGGGAGGGGCGAGGCACCGGGGAGCTGTTTTTT.

The chain combines TRBV5-1 with TRBJ1-6, with no clear D. Germline-derived CDR1 and CDR2 are SGHRS and YFSETQ. This CDR3 contains 14 residues. Trimming left V 0 bases short and J 9 bases short, with 10 bases between. The CDR3: CASSLGGSFSPLHF. The CDR3 DNA reads TGCGCCAGCAGCTTGGGTGGTAGTTTTTCACCCCTCCACTTT.

This chain uses TRBV5-1 with TRBJ2-3, with D possibly matching TRBD2 (6 bases). V was trimmed by 3 bases and J by 5 bases, leaving 16 bases between them. From germline, CDR1 is SGHRS and CDR2 YFSETQ. This CDR3 comprises 15 residues. CDR3: CASSSGAGSIDTQYF. The CDR3 bases are TGCGCCAGCAGCTCCGGCGCGGGATCCATAGATACGCAGTATTTT.

The chain links TRBV28 to TRBJ2-5, with 8 nucleotides matching TRBD1. The germline V gene has CDR1 MDHEN and CDR2 SYDVKM. The CDR3 length is 14 residues. With 4 bases clipped from V and 3 bases from J, the junction kept 4 bases outside the gene matches. CDR3 nucleotide sequence: TGTGCCAGCAGTTCGAACAGGGGGGAAGAGACCCAGTACTTC. It is translated as CASSSNRGEETQYF.

This clone was seen repeatedly, ten times or more. The chain carries TRBV6-4 and TRBJ2-3; weak D call: TRBD2 (5 bases). This CDR3 is 14 amino acids long. Trimming cost V 5 bases and J 0 bases, with 9 bases left between them. Germline CDR1 and CDR2: MRHNA and SNTAGT. CDR3 loop: CASSLEGSTDTQYF. The CDR3 bases are TGTGCCAGCAGTTTAGAGGGTAGCACAGATACGCAGTATTTT.

V and J are TRBV9 and TRBJ1-5; 7 bases fit TRBD1. Unmatched junction bases numbered 2, after V lost 3 bases and J lost 2 bases. This CDR3 has 14 amino acids. Germline CDR1 and CDR2: SGDLS and YYNGEE. CDR3 region: CASSGGTGNQPQHF. CDR3 in DNA: TGTGCCAGCAGCGGCGGGACAGGCAATCAGCCCCAGCATTTT.

For the CDR3, the DNA is TGTGCCAGCAGCCGCCCAGGGATTGTCAATCAGCCCCAGCATTTT. Translation: CASSRPGIVNQPQHF. The chain is built from TRBV7-2 and TRBJ1-5; tentatively, D is TRBD1 (5 bases). From germline, CDR1 is SGHTA and CDR2 FQGNSA. Between the trimmed V and J ends, which lost 5 bases and 3 bases, there was a span of 14 bases. This CDR3 is built from 15 residues.

V usage is TRBV5-1 and J usage is TRBJ1-1, with D perhaps matching TRBD1 (5 bases). The V end was cut by 7 bases, the J end by 0 bases, with 16 bases between. This CDR3 has 15 amino acids. Per germline, CDR1 SGHRS and CDR2 YFSETQ. CDR3 bases: TGCGCCAGCCACGGCGGGGCCGATTTGAACACTGAAGCTTTCTTT. Its protein is CASHGGADLNTEAFF.